Presented here are 8 T cell receptor beta chains from one specimen sequenced in a study of blood T cell repertoires in COVID-19. Assay used: immunoSEQ multiplex PCR; TCRdb lists only in-frame clones, some missing. The sample includes fewer than 70,000 clones, about 90% of them seen just once. The specimen was peripheral blood. The origin of the receptors is a human donor in a cohort sampled during active COVID-19.

The chain joins TRBV19 to TRBJ1-1; D unresolved. Germline CDR1 is LNHDA and CDR2 is SQIVND (reference sequence). Trimming stripped 10 bases from V and 11 bases from J, with 20 bases between. The CDR3 is made up of 12 amino acids. As DNA, the CDR3 is TGTGCCACCACCCTCGGTGGCACTAGGGCTTTCTTT. Encoded protein: CATTLGGTRAFF. The full variable domain, its missing parts supplied by reference TRBV19 and TRBJ1-1, is DGGITQSPKYLFRKEGQNVTLSCEQNLNHDAMYWYRQDPGQGLRLIYYSQIVNDFQKGDIAEGYSVSREKKESFPLTVTSAQKNPTAFYLCATTLGGTRAFFGQGTRLTVV.

The rearrangement joins TRBV9 to TRBJ2-1, with 7 nucleotides matching TRBD2. The germline gives CDR1 SGDLS, CDR2 YYNGEE. The CDR3 extends over 15 amino acids. Losses at the gene ends were 2 bases for V and 2 bases for J; bases not matched to a gene: 4. Written as DNA, the CDR3 is TGTGCCAGCAGCGTGGGAGGGGTTGCCTACAATGAGCAGTTCTTC. Protein: CASSVGGVAYNEQFF. The whole variable domain, remainder taken from reference TRBV9 and TRBJ2-1, is DSGVTQTPKHLITATGQRVTLRCSPRSGDLSVYWYQQSLDQGLQFLIQYYNGEERAKGNILERFSAQQFPDLHSELNLSSLELGDSALYFCASSVGGVAYNEQFFGPGTRLTVL.

This chain links TRBV15 with TRBJ1-3, with no clear D. Germline V gene sequence: CDR1 LNHNV, CDR2 YYDKDF (reference sequence). The V and J ends lost 0 bases and 1 base respectively, with 7 bases between them. The CDR3 loop spans 15 amino acids. The CDR3 protein is CATSRDRGSGNTIYF. CDR3 DNA sequence: TGTGCCACCAGCAGAGATCGAGGGTCTGGAAACACCATATATTTT.

V gene TRBV5-1 combines with J gene TRBJ1-4; 7 nucleotides match TRBD1. The CDR3 has 15 amino acids. V dropped 4 bases and J dropped 1; count of bases not matched to a gene: 4. Looked up from germline, CDR1 is SGHRS and CDR2 is YFSETQ. This CDR3 reads CASSLWDRTNEKLFF. DNA of the CDR3: TGCGCCAGCAGCCTCTGGGACAGAACTAATGAAAAACTGTTTTTT.

The chain combines TRBV4-3 with TRBJ2-7; 9 positions match TRBD1. The CDR3 is made up of 14 amino acids. The germline CDR1 and CDR2 sequences are LGHNA and YSLEER. The ends lost 4 bases at V and 3 bases at J; junction bases unmatched: 4. CDR3 nucleotides: TGCGCCAGCAGCCGTGGGGGACAGGGCTACGAGCAGTACTTC. Its translation is CASSRGGQGYEQYF.

This clone has just one count. The rearrangement uses TRBV25-1 and TRBJ2-5; 9 bases fit TRBD1. The CDR3 runs to 15 residues. From germline, CDR1 is MGHDK and CDR2 SYGVNS. With 4 bases clipped from V and 2 bases from J, the junction kept 5 bases outside the gene matches. CDR3 protein: CASSVIGTGQETQYF. The CDR3 DNA sequence: TGTGCCAGCAGTGTTATCGGGACAGGGCAAGAGACCCAGTACTTC.

The genes are TRBV7-8 and TRBJ1-2; D might be TRBD1 (6 bases). Trimming cost V 2 bases and J 5 bases, with 18 bases left between them. In germline, CDR1 is SGHVS, CDR2 FQNEAQ. The CDR3 spans 16 residues. CDR3 coding DNA: TGTGCCAGCAGCTTACAGCCGCAGGGGAGAGGTTATGGCTACACCTTC. Its translation is CASSLQPQGRGYGYTF.

The chain links TRBV6-5 to TRBJ1-1; TRBD1 matches 7 bases. The germline V gene has CDR1 MNHEY and CDR2 SVGAGI. Losses at the gene ends were 7 bases for V and 1 base for J; bases not matched to a gene: 9. The CDR3 sequence is 15 residues long. CDR3 amino acids: CASISQGSGNTEAFF. The CDR3, as DNA: TGTGCCAGCATATCACAGGGGAGCGGGAACACTGAAGCTTTCTTT.